This T cell receptor (beta chain) was identified during a study of beta chain features in type 1 diabetes. This clone was recorded a few times. What was sequenced were expressed TCRB transcripts, since all of the isolated RNA had been reverse transcribed. The data were produced by immunoSEQ multiplex PCR, yet TCRdb's version contains in-frame clones alone and is incomplete. Of roughly 330,000 clones listed, 11% are singletons. Donors underwent one heparinised blood draw, 100 to 150 mL on average. A sort by CD45RO/CCR7/CD25/CD127/CD95/CD27 yielded CD4+ naive, central memory, regulatory and stem cell-like memory cells. The source material was naive CD4+ T cells from blood. The clonotype originates from a woman younger than 45 in good health.

The CDR3 reads CASCLLAGWEGTQYF. The CDR3 DNA reads TGTGCCAGCTGCCTTCTAGCGGGATGGGAGGGTACGCAGTATTTT. The chain couples TRBV7-2 to TRBJ2-3; TRBD2 agrees at 9 bases. With V trimmed by 8 bases and J by 8 bases, 14 bases remained unmatched. This CDR3 is 15 amino acids long. The germline gives CDR1 SGHTA, CDR2 FQGNSA. Full variable domain (remainder filled in from reference TRBV7-2 and TRBJ2-3): GAGVSQSPSNKVTEKGKDVELRCDPISGHTALYWYRQSLGQGLEFLIYFQGNSAPDKSGLPSDRFSAERTGGSVSTLTIQRTQQEDSAVYLCASCLLAGWEGTQYFGPGTRLTVL.